Presented here are 25 T cell receptor beta chains from one specimen sequenced in a study of cytomegalovirus exposure and HLA in healthy donors. The repertoire was sequenced with immunoSEQ multiplex PCR; TCRdb's copy has only in-frame clones and lacks some. The sample lists 70,000 to 75,000 clones, about 94% occurring once. The sample consisted of PBMCs. Every receptor here comes from a woman aged 18-29 years in good health and CMV-seropositive.

J is TRBJ1-1 and V is TRBV7-8; D remains unclear. The germline V and J ends were trimmed by 2 bases and 2 bases, with 6 bases remaining between them. The CDR3 is 13 amino acids. CDR1 and CDR2 from the germline V gene are SGHVS and FQNEAQ. The DNA for the CDR3 is TGTGCCAGCAGCTTAACTCAAAACACTGAAGCTTTCTTT. Amino acid sequence: CASSLTQNTEAFF.

The rearrangement joins TRBV10-1 to TRBJ2-1; TRBD2 is a possible D gene (5 bases). This CDR3 is built from 15 residues. Germline V CDR1 and CDR2: WNHNN, SYGVQD (reference sequence). Trimming removed 0 bases at V and 4 bases at J, with 10 bases between. The CDR3 loop reads CASSESASSYNEQFF. In DNA form, the CDR3 reads TGCGCCAGCAGTGAGTCGGCTAGCAGTTACAATGAGCAGTTCTTC.

The chain recombines TRBV10-3 with TRBJ2-1, with a weak D call TRBD1 (6 bases). Trimming cost V 6 bases and J 4 bases, with 10 bases left between them. The CDR3 totals 13 residues. The germline gives CDR1 ENHRY, CDR2 SYGVKD. This CDR3 reads CAIREDSYNEQFF. The DNA of the CDR3 is TGTGCCATCAGAGAGGACAGTTACAATGAGCAGTTCTTC.

This chain uses TRBV18 with TRBJ2-7; TRBD1 might be the D (6 bases). The CDR3 is made up of 13 amino acids. Germline CDR1 KGHSH, CDR2 LQKENI. Trimming removed 2 bases from V and 4 bases from J, with 9 bases in between. In DNA, the CDR3 is TGTGCCAGCTCACCAGACAGGAGATACGAGCAGTACTTC. It yields the protein CASSPDRRYEQYF. Drawing the rest from reference TRBV18 and TRBJ2-7, the complete variable domain is NAGVMQNPRHLVRRRGQEARLRCSPMKGHSHVYWYRQLPEEGLKFMVYLQKENIIDESGMPKERFSAEFPKEGPSILRIQQVVRGDSAAYFCASSPDRRYEQYFGPGTRLTVT.

The genes are TRBV9 and TRBJ2-3; 7 bases align to TRBD2. The V segment lost 6 bases and the J segment 1 base; nucleotides outside the gene matches: 8. Germline values: CDR1 SGDLS, CDR2 YYNGEE. The CDR3 consists of 15 residues. CDR3 sequence (DNA): TGTGCCAGCACCCCAAATGCGGGGGGCACAGATACGCAGTATTTT. Protein: CASTPNAGGTDTQYF.

The chain employs TRBV4-1 and TRBJ2-1; D not certain. CDR3 length: 17 residues. Looked up from germline, CDR1 is MGHRA and CDR2 is YSYEKL. V was cut by 4 bases and J by 0 bases, with 16 bases left in between. This CDR3 is CASSPRMSASSYNEQFF. CDR3 nucleotide sequence: TGCGCCAGCAGCCCCCGGATGAGCGCTAGCTCCTACAATGAGCAGTTCTTC.

This clone was recorded once. This sequence joins TRBV27 and TRBJ2-3; 7 positions agree with TRBD1. The CDR3 runs to 14 residues. From germline, CDR1 is MNHEY and CDR2 SMNVEV (reference sequence). Germline trimming cut 5 bases from V and 2 bases from J; bases unmatched to any gene: 4. This CDR3 reads CASSPGQFTDTQYF. The CDR3 coding sequence is TGTGCCAGCAGTCCGGGACAGTTCACAGATACGCAGTATTTT.

This clone was counted a single time. The chain joins TRBV4-1 to TRBJ2-2, with 9 bases identical to TRBD2. Germline CDR1 MGHRA, CDR2 YSYEKL. The junction had 6 bases not matched to a gene; V was cut back by 1 base and J by 0 bases. CDR3 length: 18 residues. The CDR3 loop is CASSQVTSGAANTGELFF. The CDR3 DNA is TGCGCCAGCAGCCAAGTGACTAGCGGAGCCGCGAACACCGGGGAGCTGTTTTTT.

This rearrangement joins TRBV23-1 to TRBJ1-1; D is unclear. TRBV23-1 is an ORF, with its function uncertain. CDR3 length equals 16 residues. V was pared by 1 base and J by 3 bases, with 15 bases between. The CDR3 spells CASSQFWQSLHTEAFF. The CDR3 region has the DNA TGCGCCAGCAGTCAATTTTGGCAGTCCTTGCACACTGAAGCTTTCTTT.

This clone appeared once. CDR3 sequence (DNA): TGTGCCAGCAGCCCTTCGGATGGCTACACCTTC. Its protein is CASSPSDGYTF. The chain joins TRBV28 to TRBJ1-2; D is ambiguous. There are 11 residues in the CDR3. The V end was cut by 6 bases, the J end by 6 bases, with 8 bases between. Germline CDR1 MDHEN, CDR2 SYDVKM.

The chain is built from TRBV25-1 and TRBJ2-7; D gene unclear. V was pared by 4 bases and J by 3 bases, with 7 bases between. CDR1 and CDR2 (germline): MGHDK, SYGVNS. CDR3 size: 12 residues. CDR3 region: CASSALGYEQYF. CDR3 DNA sequence: TGTGCCAGCAGTGCCCTCGGCTACGAGCAGTACTTC.

The chain links TRBV28 to TRBJ1-5, with 9 nucleotides matching TRBD1. After removal of 6 bases from V and 7 bases from J, the junction contained 7 bases not matched to a gene. Germline CDR1 MDHEN, CDR2 SYDVKM. CDR3 length: 14 residues. The CDR3 region has the DNA TGTGCCAGCAGGCCTACAGGGGGCCGGCAGCCCCAGCATTTT. Translating gives CASRPTGGRQPQHF. Using reference TRBV28 and TRBJ1-5 for the parts outside the CDR3, the full variable domain is DVKVTQSSRYLVKRTGEKVFLECVQDMDHENMFWYRQDPGLGLRLIYFSYDVKMKEKGDIPEGYSVSREKKERFSLILESASTNQTSMYLCASRPTGGRQPQHFGDGTRLSIL.

The rearrangement joins TRBV27 to TRBJ2-3; TRBD1 might be the D (5 bases). CDR1 and CDR2 from the germline V gene are MNHEY and SMNVEV (reference sequence). The ends were cut back, 6 bases at V and 4 bases at J, with 11 bases in the middle. The CDR3 loop spans 13 amino acids. This CDR3 reads CASRISRADTQYF. The CDR3 bases are TGTGCCAGCAGGATTTCCAGGGCAGATACGCAGTATTTT.

Only one count was recorded for this clone. The chain employs TRBV30 and TRBJ2-7, with TRBD1 as a possible D gene (5 bases). Per germline, CDR1 GTSNPN and CDR2 SVGIG (reference sequence). Trimming removed 2 bases at V and 5 bases at J, with 10 bases between. This CDR3 is 12 amino acids long. The DNA of the CDR3 is TGTGCCTGGAGTCGCGGACAAGACGAGCAGTACTTC. It translates to CAWSRGQDEQYF.

The rearrangement uses TRBV18 and TRBJ1-1, with a possible D match to TRBD1 (6 bases). The length of the CDR3 is 13 residues. V lost 0 bases and J lost 4, with 6 bases in between. CDR1 KGHSH and CDR2 LQKENI come from the germline V gene. The CDR3 region has the DNA TGTGCCAGCTCACCACCGGGGGCCACTGAAGCTTTCTTT. This gives the protein CASSPPGATEAFF.

CDR3 coding DNA: TGTGCCAGCAGACTAGCGGGATCCCTCTACGAGCAGTACTTC. Residues: CASRLAGSLYEQYF. The chain couples TRBV6-5 to TRBJ2-7, with 10 bases lining up with TRBD2. Trimming at V came to 6 bases and at J to 3 bases, leaving 5 bases not matched to a gene. This CDR3 comprises 14 residues. The germline V gene has CDR1 MNHEY and CDR2 SVGAGI.

The rearrangement joins TRBV19 to TRBJ1-6; the D is unclear. Germline CDR1 and CDR2: LNHDA and SQIVND (reference sequence). V lost 6 bases and J lost 5, with 17 bases in between. The CDR3 runs 16 residues. The CDR3 DNA reads as TGTGCCAGTAGCACAACAGCGGGCAGAAATAATTCACCCCTCCACTTT. This codes for CASSTTAGRNNSPLHF.

This clone showed up just once. This rearrangement joins TRBV4-3 to TRBJ2-7; D possibly corresponds to TRBD2 (6 bases). The V gene lost 0 bases and the J gene lost 3 bases, with 15 bases spanning the gap. CDR3 length: 16 amino acids. Per germline, CDR1 LGHNA and CDR2 YSLEER. CDR3 bases: TGCGCCAGCAGCCAAGAATTGGCGGGATCCTTCTACGAGCAGTACTTC. Translating gives CASSQELAGSFYEQYF.

J is TRBJ1-4 and V is TRBV2, with D possibly being TRBD1 (6 bases). The CDR3 has 15 amino acids. Germline loops: CDR1 SNHLY, CDR2 FYNNEI. Trimming pared 0 bases from V and 8 bases from J, leaving 13 bases between. This chain's CDR3 is CASSEARTVGEKLFF. As DNA, the CDR3 is TGTGCCAGCAGTGAAGCGCGGACAGTTGGGGAAAAACTGTTTTTT.

This chain uses TRBV19 with TRBJ2-7; D is unresolved. The germline V gene has CDR1 LNHDA and CDR2 SQIVND (reference sequence). The V and J ends lost 5 bases and 2 bases respectively, with 7 bases between them. The CDR3 sequence is 12 residues long. The CDR3 bases are TGTGCCAGTAGTCCCACGGCCTACGAGCAGTACTTC. As protein: CASSPTAYEQYF.

The CDR3 protein is CACDRGWDQPQHF. CDR3 DNA: TGTGCCTGTGACAGGGGGTGGGATCAGCCCCAGCATTTT. The rearrangement links TRBV30 to TRBJ1-5, with 9 bases matching TRBD1. Germline V lookup: CDR1 GTSNPN, CDR2 SVGIG (reference sequence). V trimming: 6 bases; J trimming: 5 bases; junction bases outside the gene matches: 5. This CDR3 contains 13 residues.

V usage is TRBV29-1 and J usage is TRBJ1-1; 7 bases line up with TRBD1. The CDR3 runs to 12 residues. Trimming at V came to 4 bases and at J to 5 bases, leaving 4 bases not matched to a gene. Per the germline V gene, CDR1 is SQVTM and CDR2 is ANQGSEA. The CDR3 region is CSVGQGGTEAFF. CDR3 bases: TGCAGCGTTGGACAGGGAGGTACTGAAGCTTTCTTT.

This chain connects TRBV5-1 to TRBJ1-4; D is ambiguous. CDR1 and CDR2 from the germline V gene are SGHRS and YFSETQ. Trimming took off 4 bases at V and 1 base at J, with 17 bases between the two ends. The CDR3 is 17 amino acids. CDR3 protein: CASSRTTASRTNEKLFF. The CDR3, as DNA: TGCGCCAGCAGCAGGACTACGGCGTCGCGAACTAATGAAAAACTGTTTTTT.

The rearrangement links TRBV5-6 to TRBJ1-5; no firm D call. Per germline, CDR1 SGHDT and CDR2 YYEEEE. V was pared by 1 base and J by 0 bases, with 14 bases between. CDR3 length: 17 amino acids. Here the CDR3 reads CASSLFGSEYSNQPQHF. CDR3 coding DNA: TGTGCCAGCAGCTTGTTTGGCAGCGAATATAGCAATCAGCCCCAGCATTTT. The whole variable domain, remainder taken from reference TRBV5-6 and TRBJ1-5, is DAGVTQSPTHLIKTRGQQVTLRCSPKSGHDTVSWYQQALGQGPQFIFQYYEEEERQRGNFPDRFSGHQFPNYSSELNVNALLLGDSALYLCASSLFGSEYSNQPQHFGDGTRLSIL.

This sequence joins TRBV5-1 and TRBJ2-3; 7 nucleotides align to TRBD1. Germline CDR1 SGHRS, CDR2 YFSETQ. J was trimmed by 1 base and V by 2 bases; bases with no gene match: 7. This CDR3 comprises 16 residues. The CDR3 coding sequence is TGCGCCAGCAGCTTCGGGACAGACTATGGCACAGATACGCAGTATTTT. Encoded protein: CASSFGTDYGTDTQYF.